This TCR beta chain was captured in a study of CD8+ T cells in alopecia areata. Study results and caveats: Whereas mice showed it more clearly, TCR sharing across patients was murkier, possibly because of HLA.

RNA, once extracted, was reverse transcribed into cDNA for use as the sequencing template. Assay: immunoSEQ multiplex PCR; the TCRdb copy retains only in-frame clones and omits some. The sample contains roughly 210,000 clones, about 40% of which appear only once. J was trimmed by 5 bases and V by 8 bases; bases with no gene match: 22. This CDR3 spans 18 amino acids. Per germline, CDR1 SQVTM and CDR2 ANQGSEA. Treatment reported: oral pan-JAK inhibitor, 5-10 mg twice daily. Regarding this clone: Its antigen remains unknown.

The source was CD4+ T cells sorted from blood, collected at approximately week 36, from a patient treated with tofacitinib. This chain joins TRBV29-1 and TRBJ2-1; 9 nucleotides agree with TRBD2. The source is a human donor with alopecia areata. The CDR3 spells CSIFPPMIAGVRNNEQFF. The DNA for the CDR3 is TGCAGCATCTTCCCGCCGATGATAGCGGGAGTAAGAAACAATGAGCAGTTCTTC.